These 17 T cell receptor beta chains originate from one sample sequenced in a study of radiotherapy plus CTLA-4 blockade in lung cancer. Generated by immunoSEQ multiplex PCR, the TCRdb table keeps only in-frame clones and is missing some. The sample carries about 98,000 clones, almost 90% recorded once. The sequenced sample was peripheral blood, obtained from a patient treated with radiotherapy plus ipilimumab. The receptor source for this set is a human donor with non-small cell lung cancer that progressed on radiotherapy plus ipilimumab.

In its sample, this clone was seen once. The rearrangement joins TRBV6-6 to TRBJ1-5; no firm D call. The CDR3 has 14 amino acids. CDR1 is MNHNY and CDR2 is SVGAGI in the germline V gene (reference sequence). V was shortened by 4 bases and J by 8 bases, with 15 bases between the two germline ends. DNA for the CDR3: TGTGCCAGCAGTTCCTACACGACCCGGGAGCCCCAGCATTTT. As protein: CASSSYTTREPQHF.

V and J are TRBV7-9 and TRBJ2-5, with D maybe TRBD2 (5 bases). The J call is doubtful: the DNA matches TRBJ2-7 better. Germline values: CDR1 SEHNR, CDR2 FQNEAQ (reference sequence). This CDR3 spans 14 amino acids. This chain's CDR3 is CASSSGEYSYEQYF. CDR3 coding DNA: TGTGCCAGCAGCTCTGGGGAGTACTCCTACGAGCAGTACTTC.

The gene calls are TRBV15 and TRBJ1-1; no clear D gene. The V gene's germline CDR1 is LNHNV and CDR2 YYDKDF (reference sequence). Trimming removed 8 bases at V and 8 bases at J, with 12 bases between. The CDR3 loop spans 11 amino acids. CDR3 DNA: TGTGCCACCGCCCTAGGCAGGGAAGCTTTCTTT. Protein: CATALGREAFF.

This clone has just one count. The genes are TRBV6-1 and TRBJ2-7; 8 bases line up with TRBD2. Germline V CDR1 and CDR2: MNHNS, SASEGT. Trimming at V came to 11 bases and at J to 2 bases, leaving 11 bases not matched to a gene. There are 14 residues in the CDR3. CDR3 region: CAARSGGWAYEQYF. CDR3 nucleotides: TGTGCCGCCCGTTCGGGGGGGTGGGCCTACGAGCAGTACTTC.

The chain employs TRBV30 and TRBJ1-2; weak D call: TRBD1 (5 bases). The CDR3 runs to 14 residues. Germline V gene lookup returns CDR1 GTSNPN and CDR2 SVGIG (reference sequence). V was trimmed by 0 bases and J by 2 bases, leaving 10 bases between them. The CDR3 DNA reads as TGTGCCTGGAGTGTACAAAGGGGAAACTATGGCTACACCTTC. This encodes CAWSVQRGNYGYTF. Based on the CDR3 plus reference TRBV30 and TRBJ1-2, the full variable domain is SQTIHQWPATLVQPVGSPLSLECTVEGTSNPNLYWYRQAAGRGLQLLFYSVGIGQISSEVPQNLSASRPQDRQFILSSKKLLLSDSGFYLCAWSVQRGNYGYTFGSGTRLTVV.

V and J are TRBV29-1 and TRBJ2-7, with TRBD2 matching 9 bases. V lost 2 bases and J lost 3; bases outside the gene matches: 2. CDR1 SQVTM and CDR2 ANQGSEA come from the germline V gene. This CDR3 is built from 13 residues. The DNA for the CDR3 is TGCAGCGTTGAACGTAGCGGGAGCTACGAGCAGTACTTC. This codes for CSVERSGSYEQYF.

The chain links TRBV6-6 to TRBJ2-7, with D perhaps given as TRBD1 or TRBD2 (5 bases each). The CDR3 extends over 14 amino acids. Deletions cut 6 bases from V and 2 bases from J, with 14 bases between. Looked up from germline, CDR1 is MNHNY and CDR2 is SVGAGI (reference sequence). The CDR3 spells CASRPRGDAYEQYF. CDR3 coding DNA: TGTGCCAGCAGGCCGAGGGGTGATGCCTACGAGCAGTACTTC.

This chain connects TRBV6-6 to TRBJ2-7; D possibly corresponds to TRBD2 (7 bases). The CDR3 runs to 14 residues. V was clipped by 2 bases and J by 4 bases, with 12 bases between them. CDR1 and CDR2 from the germline V gene are MNHNY and SVGAGI (reference sequence). This CDR3 reads CASSYGGAGYEQYF. In DNA, the CDR3 is TGTGCCAGCAGTTACGGGGGGGCAGGGTACGAGCAGTACTTC.

The CDR3 DNA is TGTGCCAGCAGGGAACAGAGTTATGAGCAGTTCTTC. This gives the protein CASREQSYEQFF. The rearrangement uses TRBV6-6 and TRBJ2-1; D is ambiguous. Per germline, CDR1 MNHNY and CDR2 SVGAGI (reference sequence). The CDR3 extends over 12 amino acids. Between the trimmed V and J ends, which lost 6 bases and 8 bases, there was a span of 11 bases.

The chain links TRBV4-2 to TRBJ2-6; D not certain. Germline assignment: CDR1 LGHNA and CDR2 YNFKEQ. V was pared by 8 bases and J by 3 bases, with 14 bases between. This CDR3 spans 15 amino acids. CDR3 sequence: CASRPLVFGANVLTF. For the CDR3, the DNA is TGTGCCAGCCGTCCCCTGGTATTTGGGGCCAACGTCCTGACTTTC.

The CDR3 sequence: CASSFRQGLNTEAFF. CDR3 DNA: TGTGCCAGCAGTTTCCGACAGGGCCTGAACACTGAAGCTTTCTTT. V is TRBV28 and J is TRBJ1-1; 7 bases map to TRBD1. The V gene's germline CDR1 is MDHEN and CDR2 SYDVKM. Unmatched junction bases numbered 4, after V lost 3 bases and J lost 0 bases. The CDR3 extends over 15 amino acids.

The J gene is TRBJ2-3, the V gene TRBV5-1; possibly TRBD2 for D (6 bases). Between the trimmed V and J ends, which lost 1 base and 5 bases, there was a span of 8 bases. The CDR3 loop spans 13 amino acids. CDR1 and CDR2 (germline): SGHRS, YFSETQ. The CDR3 coding sequence is TGCGCCAGCAGCTTGCTAGCGCAAGATACGCAGTATTTT. Protein sequence: CASSLLAQDTQYF.

The chain recombines TRBV27 with TRBJ2-7; 9 bases line up with TRBD1. Trimming removed 2 bases from V and 1 base from J; junction bases left unmatched: 3. The CDR3 extends over 15 amino acids. The germline CDR1 and CDR2 sequences are MNHEY and SMNVEV (reference sequence). The CDR3 protein is CASSLGTGWSYEQYF. The DNA of the CDR3 is TGTGCCAGCAGTTTAGGGACAGGGTGGTCCTACGAGCAGTACTTC.

The V and J genes are TRBV5-1 and TRBJ2-3; 7 nucleotides line up with TRBD2. The CDR3 totals 17 residues. The junction had 7 bases not matched to a gene; V was cut back by 0 bases and J by 0 bases. The germline V gene has CDR1 SGHRS and CDR2 YFSETQ. CDR3 DNA sequence: TGCGCCAGCAGCTTGGACACTCTAGCGGCCAGCACAGATACGCAGTATTTT. Translated, it gives CASSLDTLAASTDTQYF.

The chain employs TRBV6-5 and TRBJ2-7; D remains unclear. The CDR3 runs 14 residues. CDR1 and CDR2 from the germline V gene are MNHEY and SVGAGI. The ends were cut back, 5 bases at V and 3 bases at J, with 14 bases in the middle. In nucleotides, the CDR3 is TGTGCCAGCAGTCCTACACCAGTCGTCTACGAGCAGTACTTC. Its translation is CASSPTPVVYEQYF.

This clone was counted once. This sequence joins TRBV7-9 and TRBJ1-1; D is perhaps TRBD1 (6 bases). The V gene lost 3 bases and the J gene lost 4 bases, with 15 bases spanning the gap. The CDR3 is 15 residues long. Per the germline V gene, CDR1 is SEHNR and CDR2 is FQNEAQ (reference sequence). The CDR3 here is CASSFDRLRGTEAFF. The CDR3 nucleotides read TGTGCCAGCAGCTTTGACAGGCTACGTGGCACTGAAGCTTTCTTT. The full variable domain, with the rest looked up from reference TRBV7-9 and TRBJ1-1, is DTGVSQNPRHKITKRGQNVTFRCDPISEHNRLYWYRQTLGQGPEFLTYFQNEAQLEKSRLLSDRFSAERPKGSFSTLEIQRTEQGDSAMYLCASSFDRLRGTEAFFGQGTRLTVV.

This clone has only one observation. The rearrangement joins TRBV5-1 to TRBJ1-1; 7 bases agree with TRBD1. V lost 4 bases, J lost 6 bases, and 12 bases stayed unmatched. Germline CDR1 is SGHRS and CDR2 is YFSETQ. The CDR3 consists of 15 residues. The CDR3 coding sequence is TGCGCCAGCAGCCAAGGACAGGTGATGGCTCCTGAAGCTTTCTTT. Its translation: CASSQGQVMAPEAFF. Drawing the rest from reference TRBV5-1 and TRBJ1-1, the complete variable domain is KAGVTQTPRYLIKTRGQQVTLSCSPISGHRSVSWYQQTPGQGLQFLFEYFSETQRNKGNFPGRFSGRQFSNSRSEMNVSTLELGDSALYLCASSQGQVMAPEAFFGQGTRLTVV.